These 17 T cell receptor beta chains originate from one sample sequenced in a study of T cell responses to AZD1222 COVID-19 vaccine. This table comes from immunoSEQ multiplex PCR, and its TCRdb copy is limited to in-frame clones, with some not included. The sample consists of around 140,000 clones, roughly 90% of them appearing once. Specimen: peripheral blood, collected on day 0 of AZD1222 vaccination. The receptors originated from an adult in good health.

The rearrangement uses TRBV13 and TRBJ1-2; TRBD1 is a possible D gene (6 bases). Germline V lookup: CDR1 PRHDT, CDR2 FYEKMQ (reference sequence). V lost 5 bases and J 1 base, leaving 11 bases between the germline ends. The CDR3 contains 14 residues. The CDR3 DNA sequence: TGTGCCAGCAGCCAACAGGGTAATAACTATGGCTACACCTTC. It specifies CASSQQGNNYGYTF. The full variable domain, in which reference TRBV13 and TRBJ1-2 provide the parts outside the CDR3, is AAGVIQSPRHLIKEKRETATLKCYPIPRHDTVYWYQQGPGQDPQFLISFYEKMQSDKGSIPDRFSAQQFSDYHSELNMSSLELGDSALYFCASSQQGNNYGYTFGSGTRLTVV.

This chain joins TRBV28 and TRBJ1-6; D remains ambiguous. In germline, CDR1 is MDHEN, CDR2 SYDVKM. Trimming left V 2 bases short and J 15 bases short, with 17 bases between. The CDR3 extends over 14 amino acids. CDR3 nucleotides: TGTGCCAGCAGTTTAGTTAGTTCGGGTGGTCTCCTCCACTTT. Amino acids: CASSLVSSGGLLHF.

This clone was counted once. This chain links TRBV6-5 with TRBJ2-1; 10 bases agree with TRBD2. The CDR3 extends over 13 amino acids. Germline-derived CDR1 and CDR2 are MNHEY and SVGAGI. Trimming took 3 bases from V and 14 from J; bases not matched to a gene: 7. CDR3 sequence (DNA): TGTGCCAGCAGTTATAGCGGGAGGACCATCGAGTTCTTC. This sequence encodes CASSYSGRTIEFF.

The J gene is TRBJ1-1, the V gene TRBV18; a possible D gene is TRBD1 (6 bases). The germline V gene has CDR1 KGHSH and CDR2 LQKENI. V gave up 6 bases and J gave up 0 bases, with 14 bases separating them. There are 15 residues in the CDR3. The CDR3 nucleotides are TGTGCCAGCTCGCGGAGACAGGAGATGAACACTGAAGCTTTCTTT. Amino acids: CASSRRQEMNTEAFF.

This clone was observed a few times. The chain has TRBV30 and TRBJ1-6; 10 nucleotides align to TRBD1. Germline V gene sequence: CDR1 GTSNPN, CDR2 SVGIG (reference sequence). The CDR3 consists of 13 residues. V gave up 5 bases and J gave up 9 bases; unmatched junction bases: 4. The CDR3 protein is CAWGTGASSPLHF. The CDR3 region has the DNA TGTGCCTGGGGGACAGGGGCATCTTCACCCCTCCACTTT.

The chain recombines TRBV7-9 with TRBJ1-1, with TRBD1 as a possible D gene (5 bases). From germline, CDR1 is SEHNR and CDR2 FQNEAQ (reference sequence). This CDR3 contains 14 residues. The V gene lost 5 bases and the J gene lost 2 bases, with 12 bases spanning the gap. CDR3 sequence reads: CASSLQGLNTEAFF. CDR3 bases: TGTGCCAGCAGCCTCCAGGGCTTAAACACTGAAGCTTTCTTT.

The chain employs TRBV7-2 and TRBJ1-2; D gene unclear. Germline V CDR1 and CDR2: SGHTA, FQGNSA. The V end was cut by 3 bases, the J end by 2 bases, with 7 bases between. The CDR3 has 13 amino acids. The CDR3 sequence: CASSLLPNYGYTF. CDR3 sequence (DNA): TGTGCCAGCAGCTTGCTCCCGAACTATGGCTACACCTTC.

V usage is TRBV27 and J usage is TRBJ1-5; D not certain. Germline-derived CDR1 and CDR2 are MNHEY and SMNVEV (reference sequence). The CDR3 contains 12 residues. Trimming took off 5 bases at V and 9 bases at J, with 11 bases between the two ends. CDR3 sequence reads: CASSPQVGPQHF. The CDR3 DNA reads TGTGCCAGCAGTCCCCAGGTGGGGCCCCAGCATTTT.

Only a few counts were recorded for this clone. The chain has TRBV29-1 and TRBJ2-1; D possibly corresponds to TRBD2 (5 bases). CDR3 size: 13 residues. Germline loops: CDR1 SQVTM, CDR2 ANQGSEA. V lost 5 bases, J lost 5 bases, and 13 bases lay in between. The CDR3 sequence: CSVYPGSNNEQFF. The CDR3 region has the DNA TGCAGCGTTTATCCTGGGAGCAACAATGAGCAGTTCTTC.

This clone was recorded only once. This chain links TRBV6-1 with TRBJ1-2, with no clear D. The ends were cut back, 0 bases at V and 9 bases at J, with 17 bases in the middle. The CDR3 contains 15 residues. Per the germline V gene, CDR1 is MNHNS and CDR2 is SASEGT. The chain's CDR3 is CASSEARTDLGSYTF. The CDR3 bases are TGTGCCAGCAGTGAAGCCCGGACGGACCTTGGGAGCTACACCTTC.

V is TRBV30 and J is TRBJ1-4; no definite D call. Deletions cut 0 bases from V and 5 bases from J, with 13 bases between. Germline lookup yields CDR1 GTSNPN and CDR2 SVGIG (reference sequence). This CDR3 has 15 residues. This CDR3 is CAWSVLDGVNEKLFF. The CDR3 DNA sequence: TGTGCCTGGAGTGTGCTTGACGGCGTGAATGAAAAACTGTTTTTT. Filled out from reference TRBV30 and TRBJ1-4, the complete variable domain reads SQTIHQWPATLVQPVGSPLSLECTVEGTSNPNLYWYRQAAGRGLQLLFYSVGIGQISSEVPQNLSASRPQDRQFILSSKKLLLSDSGFYLCAWSVLDGVNEKLFFGSGTQLSVL.

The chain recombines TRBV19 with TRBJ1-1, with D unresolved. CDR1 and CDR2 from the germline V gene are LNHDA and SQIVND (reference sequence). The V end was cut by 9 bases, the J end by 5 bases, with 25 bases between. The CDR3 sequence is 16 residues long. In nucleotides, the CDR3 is TGTGCCAGCCTACCGATTCGCGACCGGGCCAATACTGAAGCTTTCTTT. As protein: CASLPIRDRANTEAFF.

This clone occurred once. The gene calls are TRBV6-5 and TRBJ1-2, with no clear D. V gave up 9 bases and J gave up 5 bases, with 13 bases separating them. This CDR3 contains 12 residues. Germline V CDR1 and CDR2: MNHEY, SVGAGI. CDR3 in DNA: TGTGCCAGTACCGGGCCGACTTATGGCTACACCTTC. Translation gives CASTGPTYGYTF.

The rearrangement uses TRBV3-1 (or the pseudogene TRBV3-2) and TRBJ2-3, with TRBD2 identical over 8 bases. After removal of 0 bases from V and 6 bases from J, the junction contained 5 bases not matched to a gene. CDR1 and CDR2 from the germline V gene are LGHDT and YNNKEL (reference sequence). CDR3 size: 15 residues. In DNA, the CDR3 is TGTGCCAGCAGCCAAGACGCGGGAGGTGTGGATACGCAGTATTTT. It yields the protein CASSQDAGGVDTQYF.

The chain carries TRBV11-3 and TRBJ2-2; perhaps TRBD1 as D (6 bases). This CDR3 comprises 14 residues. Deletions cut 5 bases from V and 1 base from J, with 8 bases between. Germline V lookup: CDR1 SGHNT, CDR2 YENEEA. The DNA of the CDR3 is TGTGCCAGCAGCCTGGGACAGAACACCGGGGAGCTGTTTTTT. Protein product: CASSLGQNTGELFF.

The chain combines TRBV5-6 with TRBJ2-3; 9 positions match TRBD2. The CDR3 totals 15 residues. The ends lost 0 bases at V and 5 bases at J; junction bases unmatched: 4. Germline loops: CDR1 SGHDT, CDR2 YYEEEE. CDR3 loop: CASSLVRGGGDTQYF. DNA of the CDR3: TGTGCCAGCAGCTTGGTGCGGGGGGGAGGAGATACGCAGTATTTT.

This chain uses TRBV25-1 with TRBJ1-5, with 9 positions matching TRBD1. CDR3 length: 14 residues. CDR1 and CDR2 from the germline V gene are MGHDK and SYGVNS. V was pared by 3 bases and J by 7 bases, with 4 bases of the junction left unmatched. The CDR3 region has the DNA TGTGCCAGCAGTGAGGGGACAGGGAGACAGCCCCAGCATTTT. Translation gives CASSEGTGRQPQHF.